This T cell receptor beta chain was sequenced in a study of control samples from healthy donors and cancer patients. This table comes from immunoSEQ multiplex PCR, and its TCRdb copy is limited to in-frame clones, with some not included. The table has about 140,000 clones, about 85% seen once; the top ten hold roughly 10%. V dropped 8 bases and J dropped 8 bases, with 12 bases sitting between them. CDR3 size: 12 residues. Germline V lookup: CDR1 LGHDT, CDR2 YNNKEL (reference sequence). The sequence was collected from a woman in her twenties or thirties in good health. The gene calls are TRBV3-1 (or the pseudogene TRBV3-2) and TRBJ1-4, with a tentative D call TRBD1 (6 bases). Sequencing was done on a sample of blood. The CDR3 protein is CASAGAGEKLFF. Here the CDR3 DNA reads TGTGCCAGCGCGGGGGCAGGGGAAAAACTGTTTTTT.